This T cell receptor beta chain was recorded in a study of blood T cell repertoires in COVID-19. Turning to the study itself: The samples span acute and convalescent COVID-19 from the United States, Italy and Spain. PBMCs, B-cell-depleted T cells, or T cells were the source of the cDNA or gDNA that made up the material.

In the study's own analysis: Amplifying reference gene primers gave estimates of nucleated cell counts. Clones were sequenced by immunoSEQ multiplex PCR, and TCRdb holds only the in-frame ones, with some missing. V and J calls and clone size are given by that table; D and trimming were obtained from the DNA. Counted here are 200,000 to 300,000 clones, around 90% occurring once; the ten biggest clones make up just over 7%. This clone came up once. The germline gives CDR1 MNHEY, CDR2 SVGAGI. V dropped 3 bases and J dropped 6 bases, with 15 bases sitting between them. This CDR3 has 14 residues. This chain joins TRBV6-5 and TRBJ2-7; D might be TRBD1 (6 bases). This receptor was identified in a man aged 55-75 years who had recovered from COVID-19. Source material: peripheral blood. The DNA for the CDR3 is TGTGCCAGCAGTTATGGTCAGGGGAGTAGCGAGCAGTACTTC. Encoded protein: CASSYGQGSSEQYF.